The TCR beta chain described here comes from a study of T cell responses to AZD1222 COVID-19 vaccine. On the study more broadly: Second-dose intervals near 4 or 12 weeks were combined.

TCRdb's table, derived via immunoSEQ multiplex PCR, lists solely in-frame clones and lacks some. The profile shows approximately 71,000 clones, about 90% of them singletons. Germline CDR1 is MDHEN and CDR2 is SYDVKM. This CDR3 comprises 13 residues. V dropped 2 bases and J dropped 5 bases, with 9 bases sitting between them. Remarks on this clone: The antigen is not known.

Study results and limitations: Across the whole spike, CD4 TCRs peaked at regions 160-218 and 743-854. A reported finding is that nearly half of spike-specific TCRs target unmutated variant regions. Recipients of two AZD1222 doses showed rising Spike-specific TCR breadth and depth.

The V gene is TRBV28, the J gene TRBJ2-5, with D perhaps assigned TRBD1 or TRBD2 (5 bases each). The specimen was peripheral blood, collected on day 0 of AZD1222 vaccination. This clonotype was sampled from an adult in good health. The CDR3 spells CASSLQGAETQYF. The CDR3 bases are TGTGCCAGCAGTTTACAGGGAGCGGAGACCCAGTACTTC.